The clone carrying this T cell receptor (beta chain) turned up a few times. The antigen remains undetermined. Germline V lookup: CDR1 SGHDN, CDR2 FVKESK. The CDR3 consists of 16 residues. Trimming took 1 base from V and 3 from J; bases not matched to a gene: 3. Every participating donor contributed about 10 milliliters of peripheral blood through a draw. The data were obtained in a study of blood T cells in healthy people across ages. Regarding the study as a whole: When set beside aged donors, long-lived donors presented more naive CD4+ cells and higher diversity. The study found TCR beta diversity correlated strongly with naive T cell percentage.

Combining a sample-barcoded 5' primer with a J-beta primer mix, a second PCR ran for 7 to 11 cycles. TCRdb called the 5' RACE reads again in MiXCR, with one record for every CDR3 protein. The profile shows about 760,000 distinct CDR3 sequences, roughly three fifths of them singletons. This TCR came from a man in his forties in good health. The chain joins TRBV14 to TRBJ2-7, with 13 bases that match TRBD2. The source material was blood. The CDR3 reads CASSQGGLAGYYEQYF. The CDR3 DNA reads TGTGCCAGCAGCCAAGGGGGACTAGCGGGATACTACGAGCAGTACTTC.